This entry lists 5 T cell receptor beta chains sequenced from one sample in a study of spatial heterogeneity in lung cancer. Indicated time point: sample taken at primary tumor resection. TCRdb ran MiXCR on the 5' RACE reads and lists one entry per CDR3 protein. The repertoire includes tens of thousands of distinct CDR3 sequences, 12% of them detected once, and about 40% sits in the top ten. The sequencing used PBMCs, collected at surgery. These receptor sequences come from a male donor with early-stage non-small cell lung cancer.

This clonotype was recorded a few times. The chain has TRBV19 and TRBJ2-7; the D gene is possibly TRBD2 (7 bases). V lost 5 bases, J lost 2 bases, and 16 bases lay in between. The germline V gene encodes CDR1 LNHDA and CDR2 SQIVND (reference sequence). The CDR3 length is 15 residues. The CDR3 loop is CASSAGAGATYEQYF. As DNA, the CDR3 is TGTGCCAGTAGTGCCGGCGCGGGGGCTACCTACGAGCAGTACTTC.

The CDR3 here is CASRTDNEKLFF. The CDR3 DNA follows: TGTGCCAGCAGGACTGACAATGAAAAACTGTTTTTT. The chain has TRBV6-2 or TRBV6-3 and TRBJ1-4; D is undetermined. CDR3 length: 12 amino acids. Germline lookup yields CDR1 MNHEY and CDR2 SVGEGT. V was cut by 6 bases and J by 5 bases, with 7 bases left in between.

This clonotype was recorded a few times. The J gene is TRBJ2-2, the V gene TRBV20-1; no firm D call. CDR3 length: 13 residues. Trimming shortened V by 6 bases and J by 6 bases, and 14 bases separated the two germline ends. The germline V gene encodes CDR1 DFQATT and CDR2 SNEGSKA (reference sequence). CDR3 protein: CSASRTISGELFF. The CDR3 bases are TGCAGTGCCTCCCGGACCATTTCCGGGGAGCTGTTTTTT.

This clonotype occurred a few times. CDR3 region: CAWGMQGVTDTQYF. The CDR3 DNA sequence: TGTGCCTGGGGTATGCAGGGGGTCACAGATACGCAGTATTTT. This chain links TRBV30 with TRBJ2-3, with TRBD1 matching over 7 bases. In germline, CDR1 is GTSNPN, CDR2 SVGIG (reference sequence). CDR3 length: 14 amino acids. V gave up 5 bases and J gave up 2 bases; unmatched junction bases: 7.

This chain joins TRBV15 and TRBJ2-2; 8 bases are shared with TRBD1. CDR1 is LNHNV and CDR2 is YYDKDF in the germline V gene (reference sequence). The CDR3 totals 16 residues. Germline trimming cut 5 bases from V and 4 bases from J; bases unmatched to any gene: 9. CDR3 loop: CATSGRQGLGTGELFF. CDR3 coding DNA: TGTGCCACCAGCGGTCGACAGGGGCTGGGCACCGGGGAGCTGTTTTTT.